Listed below are T cell receptor beta chains from one sample, sequenced in a study of human T cells and chemical hapten exposure. From the 5' RACE reads, TCRdb called clonotypes with MiXCR, one entry per CDR3 protein. The sample includes 110,000 or so distinct CDR3 sequences, roughly 18% of them seen just once. The receptors come from a human donor in good health. CDR3s include the opening cysteine and the closing phenylalanine or tryptophan. D genes are given only for firm matches. Not every row has a clone size; where given, it reads once, few, many or a size class.

v_call	clone_size	j_call	d_call	cdr3_aa	cdr3_nt
TRBV27	few	TRBJ2-3	.	CASSLGRVPTDTQYF	TGTGCCAGCAGTTTGGGACGGGTTCCCACAGATACGCAGTATTTT
TRBV29-1	.	TRBJ2-7	TRBD2	CSGGLAGVSEQYF	TGCAGCGGGGGACTAGCGGGAGTGTCCGAGCAGTACTTC
TRBV6-5	.	TRBJ1-6	TRBD1	CASSSRTGGRSYNSPLHF	TGTGCCAGCAGTTCACGGACAGGCGGACGCTCCTATAATTCACCCCTCCACTTT
TRBV12-3/TRBV12-4	.	TRBJ1-4	.	CASSGGTNEKLFF	TGTGCCAGCAGTGGAGGGACTAATGAAAAACTGTTTTTT
TRBV11-1	few	TRBJ2-7	.	CASSLATMGRDHFWREQYF	TGTGCCAGCAGCTTAGCGACAATGGGACGGGACCATTTCTGGAGGGAGCAGTACTTC
TRBV27	.	TRBJ1-4	.	CASRKGQNEKLFF	TGTGCCAGCAGGAAAGGACAGAATGAAAAACTGTTTTTT
TRBV5-1	few	TRBJ2-1	TRBD1	CASSALGQGARNEQFF	TGCGCCAGCAGCGCGTTGGGACAGGGGGCGAGGAATGAGCAGTTCTTC
TRBV7-3	.	TRBJ2-7	.	CASSQGSPPYEQYF	TGTGCCAGCAGCCAGGGTTCACCTCCCTACGAGCAGTACTTC
TRBV7-9	.	TRBJ2-5	TRBD2	CASSLSPGLALETQYF	TGTGCCAGCAGCTTATCGCCTGGACTAGCGCTAGAGACCCAGTACTTC
TRBV3-1	few	TRBJ2-7	.	CASSPPGTFYEQYF	TGTGCCAGCAGCCCCCCCGGGACTTTTTACGAGCAGTACTTC
TRBV29-1	few	TRBJ1-3	.	CSVGNRLNSGNTIYF	TGCAGCGTTGGTAACAGACTTAACTCTGGAAACACCATATATTTT
TRBV3-1	.	TRBJ1-1	.	CASSQAGQLSEAFF	TGTGCCAGCAGCCAAGCGGGACAACTATCTGAAGCTTTCTTT
TRBV5-1	.	TRBJ2-7	.	CASSLSGQVYEQYF	TGCGCCAGCAGCTTATCGGGCCAAGTCTACGAGCAGTACTTC
TRBV6-5	few	TRBJ2-7	TRBD1	CASRPTGGLSYEQYF	TGTGCCAGCAGACCCACAGGGGGTCTATCCTACGAGCAGTACTTC
TRBV5-1	few	TRBJ1-3	.	CASTTGGSGNTIYF	TGCGCCAGCACTACAGGAGGCTCTGGAAACACCATATATTTT
TRBV29-1	.	TRBJ2-7	.	CSVELKIRPYEQYF	TGCAGCGTTGAGCTTAAGATCCGCCCCTACGAGCAGTACTTC
TRBV5-6	.	TRBJ2-1	TRBD1	CASSLTGVNNEQFF	TGTGCCAGCAGCTTGACAGGGGTAAACAATGAGCAGTTCTTC
TRBV24-1	once	TRBJ2-1	.	CATSLQGNEQFF	TGTGCCACCAGCCTCCAGGGCAATGAGCAGTTCTTC
TRBV13	.	TRBJ2-7	.	CASSLGRPAEQYF	TGTGCCAGCAGCTTGGGCAGGCCCGCCGAGCAGTACTTC
TRBV7-9	few	TRBJ2-2	.	CASGLQAAGELFF	TGTGCCAGCGGTCTCCAAGCCGCCGGGGAGCTGTTTTTT
TRBV4-1	few	TRBJ1-3	.	CASSQDRGLIGNTIYF	TGCGCCAGCAGCCAAGATCGCGGGCTCATCGGAAACACCATATATTTT
TRBV20-1	few	TRBJ2-1	.	CSAPRDPDNEQFF	TGCAGTGCTCCCCGGGACCCTGACAATGAGCAGTTCTTC
TRBV27	.	TRBJ2-7	TRBD2	CASSQGLATSYEQYF	TGTGCCAGCAGCCAGGGACTAGCGACATCCTACGAGCAGTACTTC